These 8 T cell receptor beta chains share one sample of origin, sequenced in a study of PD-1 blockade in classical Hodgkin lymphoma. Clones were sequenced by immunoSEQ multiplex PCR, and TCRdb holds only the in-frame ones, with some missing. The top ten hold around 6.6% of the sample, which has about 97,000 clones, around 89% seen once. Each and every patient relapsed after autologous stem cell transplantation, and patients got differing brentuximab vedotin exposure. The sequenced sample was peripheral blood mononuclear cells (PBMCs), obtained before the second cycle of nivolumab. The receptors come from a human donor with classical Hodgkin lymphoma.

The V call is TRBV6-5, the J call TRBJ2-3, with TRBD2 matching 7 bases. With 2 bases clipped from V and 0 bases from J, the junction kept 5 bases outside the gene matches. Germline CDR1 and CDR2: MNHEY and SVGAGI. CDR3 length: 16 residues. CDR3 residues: CASSYNGRGSTDTQYF. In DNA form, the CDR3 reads TGTGCCAGCAGTTACAATGGGCGGGGGAGCACAGATACGCAGTATTTT.

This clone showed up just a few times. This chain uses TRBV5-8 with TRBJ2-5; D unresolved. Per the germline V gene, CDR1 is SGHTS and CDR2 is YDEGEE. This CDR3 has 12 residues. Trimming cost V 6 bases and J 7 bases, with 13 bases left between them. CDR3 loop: CASTPASWTQYF. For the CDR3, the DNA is TGTGCCAGCACCCCCGCGAGTTGGACCCAGTACTTC.

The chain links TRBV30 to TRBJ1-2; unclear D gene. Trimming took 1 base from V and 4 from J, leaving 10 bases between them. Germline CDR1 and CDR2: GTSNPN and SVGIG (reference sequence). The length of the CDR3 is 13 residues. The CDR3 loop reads CAWSEAAFYGYTF. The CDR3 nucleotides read TGTGCCTGGAGTGAGGCGGCATTCTATGGCTACACCTTC.

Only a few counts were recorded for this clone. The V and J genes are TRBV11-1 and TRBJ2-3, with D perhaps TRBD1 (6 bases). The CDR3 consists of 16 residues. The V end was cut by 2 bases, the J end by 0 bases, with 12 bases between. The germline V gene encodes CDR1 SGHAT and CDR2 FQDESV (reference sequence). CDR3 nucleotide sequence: TGTGCCAGCAGCTTAACACCGGACAGAAGCACAGATACGCAGTATTTT. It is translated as CASSLTPDRSTDTQYF. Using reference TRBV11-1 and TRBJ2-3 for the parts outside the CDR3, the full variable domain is EAEVAQSPRYKITEKSQAVAFWCDPISGHATLYWYRQILGQGPELLVQFQDESVVDDSQLPKDRFSAERLKGVDSTLKIQPAELGDSAMYLCASSLTPDRSTDTQYFGPGTRLTVL.

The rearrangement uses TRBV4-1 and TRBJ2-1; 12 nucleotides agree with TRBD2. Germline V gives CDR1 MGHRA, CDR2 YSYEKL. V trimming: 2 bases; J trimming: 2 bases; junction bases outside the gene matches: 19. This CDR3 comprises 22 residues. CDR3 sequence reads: CASSQPSLLTSGGSIAYNEQFF. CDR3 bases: TGCGCCAGCAGCCAACCATCCCTTCTTACTAGCGGGGGGAGTATTGCCTACAATGAGCAGTTCTTC.

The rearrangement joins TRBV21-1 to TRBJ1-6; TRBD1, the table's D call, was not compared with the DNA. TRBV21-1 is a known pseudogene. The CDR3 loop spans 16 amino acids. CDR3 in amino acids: CASSLWTGTYNSPLHF. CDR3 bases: TGTGCCAGCAGCTTGTGGACAGGGACCTATAATTCACCCCTCCACTTT.

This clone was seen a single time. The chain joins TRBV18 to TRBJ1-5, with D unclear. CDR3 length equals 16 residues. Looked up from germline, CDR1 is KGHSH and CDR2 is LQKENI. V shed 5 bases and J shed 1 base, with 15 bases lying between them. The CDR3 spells CASSSSGWGSNQPQHF. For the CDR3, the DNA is TGTGCCAGCTCATCATCCGGGTGGGGAAGCAATCAGCCCCAGCATTTT.

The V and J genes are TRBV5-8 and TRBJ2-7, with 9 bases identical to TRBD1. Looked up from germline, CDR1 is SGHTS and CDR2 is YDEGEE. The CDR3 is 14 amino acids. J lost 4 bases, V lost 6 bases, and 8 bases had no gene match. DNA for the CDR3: TGTGCCAGCACCACCGGGACAGGGACATACGAGCAGTACTTC. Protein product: CASTTGTGTYEQYF.